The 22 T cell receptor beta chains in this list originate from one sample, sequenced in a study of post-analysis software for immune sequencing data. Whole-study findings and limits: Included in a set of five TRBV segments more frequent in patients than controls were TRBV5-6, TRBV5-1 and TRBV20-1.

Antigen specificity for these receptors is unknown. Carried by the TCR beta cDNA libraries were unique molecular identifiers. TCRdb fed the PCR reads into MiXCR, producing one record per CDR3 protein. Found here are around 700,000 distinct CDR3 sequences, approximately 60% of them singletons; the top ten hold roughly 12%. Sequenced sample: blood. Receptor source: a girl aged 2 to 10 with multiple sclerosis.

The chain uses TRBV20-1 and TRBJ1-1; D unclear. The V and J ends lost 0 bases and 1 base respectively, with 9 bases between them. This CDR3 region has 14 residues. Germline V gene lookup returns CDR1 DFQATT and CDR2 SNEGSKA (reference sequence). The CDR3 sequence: CSARDPGWNTEAFF. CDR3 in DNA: TGCAGTGCTAGAGATCCGGGATGGAACACTGAAGCTTTCTTT.

The CDR3 DNA is TGTGCCAGCAGCAACGGACTAGAGGAGTACAATGAGCAGTTCTTC. Amino acid sequence: CASSNGLEEYNEQFF. This rearrangement joins TRBV5-5 to TRBJ2-1, with 7 bases lining up with TRBD2. The CDR3 spans 15 residues. J gave up 4 bases and V 4 bases, and 8 bases lay outside the gene matches. The germline CDR1 and CDR2 sequences are SGHKS and YYEKEE (reference sequence).

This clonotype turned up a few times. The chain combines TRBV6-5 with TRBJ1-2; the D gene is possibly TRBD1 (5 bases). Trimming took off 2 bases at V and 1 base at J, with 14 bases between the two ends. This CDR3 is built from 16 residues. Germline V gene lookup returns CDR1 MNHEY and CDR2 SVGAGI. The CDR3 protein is CASSYRQWGNNYGYTF. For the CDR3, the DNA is TGTGCCAGCAGTTACAGGCAGTGGGGCAATAACTATGGCTACACCTTC.

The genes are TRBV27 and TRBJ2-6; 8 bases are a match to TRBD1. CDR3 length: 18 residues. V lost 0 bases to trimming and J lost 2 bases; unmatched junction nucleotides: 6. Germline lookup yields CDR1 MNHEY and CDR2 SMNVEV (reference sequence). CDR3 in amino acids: CASSLSWAGGPGANVLTF. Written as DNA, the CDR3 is TGTGCCAGCAGTTTATCGTGGGCAGGGGGCCCTGGGGCCAACGTCCTGACTTTC. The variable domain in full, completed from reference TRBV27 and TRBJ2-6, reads EAQVTQNPRYLITVTGKKLTVTCSQNMNHEYMSWYRQDPGLGLRQIYYSMNVEVTDKGDVPEGYKVSRKEKRNFPLILESPSPNQTSLYFCASSLSWAGGPGANVLTFGAGSRLTVL.

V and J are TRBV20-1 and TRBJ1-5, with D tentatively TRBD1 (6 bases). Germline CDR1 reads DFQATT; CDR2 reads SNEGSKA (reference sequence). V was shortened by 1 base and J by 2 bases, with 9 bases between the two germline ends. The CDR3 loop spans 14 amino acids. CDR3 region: CSARGDTGNQPQHF. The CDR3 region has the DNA TGCAGTGCTAGAGGGGACACGGGCAATCAGCCCCAGCATTTT.

CDR3 bases: TGTGCCAGCAGTTTACTTAGCGGTCCTGAAGAGACCCAGTACTTC. This translates into CASSLLSGPEETQYF. The chain employs TRBV12-3 or TRBV12-4 and TRBJ2-5, with D perhaps TRBD2 (6 bases). The CDR3 is made up of 15 amino acids. V was cut by 2 bases and J by 3 bases, with 13 bases left in between.

The CDR3 spells CASRGQGGRRGGVETQYF. In DNA form, the CDR3 reads TGTGCCAGCAGGGGACAGGGAGGTCGGCGGGGGGGCGTAGAGACCCAGTACTTC. The chain joins TRBV6-1 to TRBJ2-5; D assignment may be TRBD1 or TRBD2 (9 bases each). The germline V and J ends were trimmed by 6 bases and 4 bases, with 27 bases remaining between them. Germline lookup yields CDR1 MNHNS and CDR2 SASEGT. The CDR3 sequence is 18 residues long.

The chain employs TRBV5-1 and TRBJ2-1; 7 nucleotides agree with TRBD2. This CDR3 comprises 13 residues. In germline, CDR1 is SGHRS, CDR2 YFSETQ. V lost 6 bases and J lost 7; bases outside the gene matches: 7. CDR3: CASMWAGENEQFF. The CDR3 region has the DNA TGCGCCAGCATGTGGGCGGGAGAGAATGAGCAGTTCTTC.

The CDR3 loop is CATSRDFGTIEKLFF. CDR3 nucleotide sequence: TGTGCCACCAGCAGAGATTTTGGGACAATTGAAAAACTGTTTTTT. J is TRBJ1-4 and V is TRBV15; D is possibly TRBD1 (6 bases). Germline V gene lookup returns CDR1 LNHNV and CDR2 YYDKDF (reference sequence). CDR3 size: 15 residues. Trimming left V 0 bases short and J 7 bases short, with 12 bases between.

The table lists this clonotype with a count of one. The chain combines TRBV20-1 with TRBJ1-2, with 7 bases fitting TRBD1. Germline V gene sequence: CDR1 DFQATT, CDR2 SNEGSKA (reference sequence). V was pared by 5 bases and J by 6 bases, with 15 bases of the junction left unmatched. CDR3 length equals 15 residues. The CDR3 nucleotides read TGCAGTGCTGCTCAAAGGAGACAGGGCGAGAATGGCTACACCTTC. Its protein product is CSAAQRRQGENGYTF.

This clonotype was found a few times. CDR3 sequence: CASSLSRTRQTQYF. For the CDR3, the DNA is TGTGCCAGCAGCTTATCGCGGACTAGACAGACCCAGTACTTC. The gene calls are TRBV7-3 and TRBJ2-5; 7 bases are shared with TRBD2. Per the germline V gene, CDR1 is SGHTA and CDR2 is FQGTGA. The CDR3 runs to 14 residues. The V segment lost 2 bases and the J segment 6 bases; nucleotides outside the gene matches: 6.

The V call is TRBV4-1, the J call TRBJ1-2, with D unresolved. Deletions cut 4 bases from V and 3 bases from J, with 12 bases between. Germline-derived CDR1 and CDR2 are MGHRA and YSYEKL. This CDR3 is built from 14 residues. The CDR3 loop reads CASSRMIGDYGYTF. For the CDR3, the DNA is TGCGCCAGCAGCCGGATGATAGGTGACTATGGCTACACCTTC.

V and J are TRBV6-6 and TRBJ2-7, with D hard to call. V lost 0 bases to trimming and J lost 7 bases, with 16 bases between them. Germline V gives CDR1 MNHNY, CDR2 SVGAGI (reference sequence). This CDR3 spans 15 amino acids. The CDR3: CASSYSPTGRFEQYF. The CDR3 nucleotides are TGTGCCAGCAGTTACTCCCCGACCGGCCGTTTTGAGCAGTACTTC.

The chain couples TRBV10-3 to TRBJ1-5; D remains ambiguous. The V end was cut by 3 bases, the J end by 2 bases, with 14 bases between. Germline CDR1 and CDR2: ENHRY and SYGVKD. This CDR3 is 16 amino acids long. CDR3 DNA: TGTGCCATCAGTGAACGGTCAGGAATGGGCAATCAGCCCCAGCATTTT. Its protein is CAISERSGMGNQPQHF.

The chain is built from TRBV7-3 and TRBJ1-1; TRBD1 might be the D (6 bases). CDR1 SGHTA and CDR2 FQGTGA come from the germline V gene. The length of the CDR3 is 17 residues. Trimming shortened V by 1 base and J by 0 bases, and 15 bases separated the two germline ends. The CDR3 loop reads CASSLKAHGQMNTEAFF. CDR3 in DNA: TGTGCCAGCAGCTTAAAAGCCCACGGACAGATGAACACTGAAGCTTTCTTT.

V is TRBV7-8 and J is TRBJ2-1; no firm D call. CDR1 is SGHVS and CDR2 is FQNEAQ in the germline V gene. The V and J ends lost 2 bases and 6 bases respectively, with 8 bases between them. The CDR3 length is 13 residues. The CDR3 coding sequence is TGTGCCAGCAGCTTACGACCGCTCAATGAGCAGTTCTTC. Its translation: CASSLRPLNEQFF.

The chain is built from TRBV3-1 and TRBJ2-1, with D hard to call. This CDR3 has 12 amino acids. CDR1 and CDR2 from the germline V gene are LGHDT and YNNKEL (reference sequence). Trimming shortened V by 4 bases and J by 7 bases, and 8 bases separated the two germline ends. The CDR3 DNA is TGTGCCAGCAGCCGACTCAGGAATGAGCAGTTCTTC. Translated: CASSRLRNEQFF.

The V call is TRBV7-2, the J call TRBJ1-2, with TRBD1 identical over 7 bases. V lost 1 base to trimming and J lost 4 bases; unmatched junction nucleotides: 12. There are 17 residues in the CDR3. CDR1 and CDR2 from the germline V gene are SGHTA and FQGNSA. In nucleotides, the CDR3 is TGTGCCAGCAGCTTAGAGCGGGCAACGACAGGGCCCTATGGCTACACCTTC. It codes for CASSLERATTGPYGYTF.

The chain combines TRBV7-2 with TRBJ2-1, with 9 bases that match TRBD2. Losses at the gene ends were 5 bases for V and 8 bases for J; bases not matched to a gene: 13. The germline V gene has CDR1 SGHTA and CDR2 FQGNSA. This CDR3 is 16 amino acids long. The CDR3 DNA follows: TGTGCCAGCAGCCTCTCGACTAGCGGCATCCCCCATGAGCAGTTCTTC. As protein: CASSLSTSGIPHEQFF.

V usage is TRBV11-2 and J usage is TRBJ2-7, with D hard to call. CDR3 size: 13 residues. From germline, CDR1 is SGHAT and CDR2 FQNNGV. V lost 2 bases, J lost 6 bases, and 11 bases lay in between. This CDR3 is CASSLKTQAEQYF. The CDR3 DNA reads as TGTGCCAGCAGCTTAAAGACCCAGGCCGAGCAGTACTTC.

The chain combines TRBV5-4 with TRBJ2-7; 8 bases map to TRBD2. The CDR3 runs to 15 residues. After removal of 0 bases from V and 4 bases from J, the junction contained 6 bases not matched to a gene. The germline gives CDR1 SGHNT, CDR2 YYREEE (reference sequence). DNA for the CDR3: TGTGCCAGCAGCTTGGAAGGGACTAGAAAGTACGAGCAGTACTTC. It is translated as CASSLEGTRKYEQYF.

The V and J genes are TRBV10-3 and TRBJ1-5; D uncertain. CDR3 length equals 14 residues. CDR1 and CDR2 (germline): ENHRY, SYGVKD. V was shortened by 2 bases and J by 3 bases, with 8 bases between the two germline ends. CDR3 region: CAISESGDNQPQHF. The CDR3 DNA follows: TGTGCCATCAGTGAGAGCGGGGACAATCAGCCCCAGCATTTT.